The 6 T cell receptor beta chains listed next were all sequenced from one sample in a study of T cells in localized non-small cell lung cancer. Only in-frame clones appear in the TCRdb table, and some are missing; sequencing was by immunoSEQ multiplex PCR. The sample shows tens of thousands of clones, about nine tenths of them seen only once. The sequenced sample was peripheral blood, obtained before any cancer treatment. Source of these receptors: a man aged 40-75 years with stage I squamous cell lung carcinoma.

The V call is TRBV19, the J call TRBJ2-1, with D maybe TRBD1 (6 bases). Per the germline V gene, CDR1 is LNHDA and CDR2 is SQIVND (reference sequence). The CDR3 is 16 amino acids. V dropped 4 bases and J dropped 0 bases, with 13 bases sitting between them. The CDR3 loop is CASSTTGLSSYNEQFF. CDR3 bases: TGTGCCAGTAGTACCACAGGGCTCAGCTCCTACAATGAGCAGTTCTTC.

The rearrangement joins TRBV7-8 to TRBJ2-3; 7 bases are shared with TRBD2. Germline V CDR1 and CDR2: SGHVS, FQNEAQ. The V segment lost 5 bases and the J segment 2 bases; nucleotides outside the gene matches: 7. This CDR3 has 15 residues. The CDR3 here is CASSRRAGITDTQYF. The CDR3 DNA sequence: TGTGCCAGCAGCCGACGAGCGGGGATCACAGATACGCAGTATTTT.

The CDR3 nucleotides are TGTGCCAGCAGTTACTCCGGACTCCTCCGAGGAGATACGCAGTATTTT. Protein: CASSYSGLLRGDTQYF. The rearrangement joins TRBV6-5 to TRBJ2-3, with D possibly being TRBD2 (5 bases). V lost 0 bases, J lost 5 bases, and 15 bases lay in between. The CDR3 has 16 residues. CDR1 MNHEY and CDR2 SVGAGI come from the germline V gene.

V gene TRBV7-1 combines with J gene TRBJ2-5; 10 nucleotides match TRBD2. The J call may be faulty, since TRBJ2-7 better matches the DNA end. TRBV7-1 belongs to the ORF category, with a function that is uncertain. The CDR3 loop spans 16 amino acids. The CDR3 bases are TGTGCCAGCAGCTTAATTATAGCGGGGGGTTCCTACGAGCAGTACTTC. As protein: CASSLIIAGGSYEQYF.

This sequence joins TRBV27 and TRBJ2-1, with D perhaps matching TRBD2 (6 bases). The CDR3 runs 18 residues. In germline, CDR1 is MNHEY, CDR2 SMNVEV (reference sequence). Trimming left V 4 bases short and J 0 bases short, with 19 bases between. As DNA, the CDR3 is TGTGCCAGCAGTTCTTTGTCGGGGGATTCGAGCTCCTACAATGAGCAGTTCTTC. As protein: CASSSLSGDSSSYNEQFF.

The chain uses TRBV2 and TRBJ2-3; D is perhaps TRBD2 (5 bases). CDR1 and CDR2 (germline): SNHLY, FYNNEI. The CDR3 totals 16 residues. The V end was cut by 6 bases, the J end by 4 bases, with 20 bases between. The CDR3 DNA reads TGTGCCAGCAGCATGGGAGCAGGTTTTAGTGCAGATACGCAGTATTTT. Protein product: CASSMGAGFSADTQYF.